What follows describes a single TCR beta chain. Measured with immunoSEQ multiplex PCR; TCRdb has only the in-frame clones, and not every one. The data hold around 120,000 clones, with 70% to 90% observed a single time. This record belongs to a study of blood T cell repertoires in COVID-19. The TCR was taken from a woman between 45 and 65 years old who had recovered from COVID-19. Material: PBMCs or T cells enriched from blood (not recorded which).

The CDR3 DNA reads as TGTGCCAGCAGCCAAGGGGACAGGGTAAGGGTGAACACTGAAGCTTTCTTT. It translates to CASSQGDRVRVNTEAFF. The rearrangement joins TRBV3-1 (or the pseudogene TRBV3-2) to TRBJ1-1, with 9 nucleotides matching TRBD1. Germline assignment: CDR1 LGHDT and CDR2 YNNKEL (reference sequence). Losses at the gene ends were 1 base for V and 0 bases for J; bases not matched to a gene: 6. The length of the CDR3 is 17 residues.